This T cell receptor beta chain derives from a study of identical twins. Study-wide results and caveats: Insertions were fewer in abundant cord blood beta clonotypes, whereas memory repertoires showed none of this pattern.

Everyone who gave samples was a healthy Caucasian. Template switching added a universal primer binding site, and final cDNA carried unique molecular identifiers. MiXCR, run by TCRdb on the 5' RACE reads, gives a single entry per CDR3 protein. The repertoire consists of about 890,000 distinct CDR3 sequences, with approximately 13% occurring once and the leading ten covering roughly 1.6%. The CDR3 is made up of 14 amino acids. The V and J ends lost 6 bases and 5 bases, in that order; junction bases with no gene match: 7. The sample holds a few counts of this clonotype. Its antigen is not known. This sample was also put to use in a study of yellow fever vaccine responses in identical twins. That paper states: Twins showed a vaccine T cell response that reportedly seemed partly convergent, partly personalized.

The genes are TRBV12-3 or TRBV12-4 and TRBJ1-2, with TRBD1 identical over 9 bases. The specimen sequenced was PBMCs. This TCR was sampled from a young woman in good health. The CDR3: CASRTGGLGYGYTF. The CDR3 DNA is TGTGCCAGCAGGACAGGGGGATTGGGATATGGCTACACCTTC.